This TCR beta chain was obtained from a study of CD8+ T cells in alopecia areata. Overall study: Patients remained on tofacitinib for 6 to 18 months and then went 6 months without it.

Sampling of alopecia areata patients yielded lesional scalp punch biopsies as well as peripheral blood. This clone has only a few counts. The antigen remains unidentified. Study-wide results and limits: Clonality exceeded that of normal scalp in lesional scalp, most notably in alopecia totalis/universalis.

The authors extracted RNA and reverse transcribed it into cDNA as the sequencing template. Profiled with immunoSEQ multiplex PCR; TCRdb holds only in-frame clones, not every one. The table has over 120,000 clones, roughly 53% seen once. The CDR3 has 15 amino acids. From germline, CDR1 is MNHEY and CDR2 SMNVEV (reference sequence). V was shortened by 2 bases and J by 7 bases, with 15 bases between the two germline ends. The genes are TRBV27 and TRBJ2-1, with D perhaps assigned TRBD1 or TRBD2 (6 bases each). Material: CD4+ T cells sorted from blood, obtained at week 0. The sequence derives from a human donor with alopecia areata. As DNA, the CDR3 is TGTGCCAGCAGTTTAACGAGGGGGGCAGGGAATGAGCAGTTCTTC. This encodes CASSLTRGAGNEQFF.